This TCR beta chain was identified in a study of human T cells and chemical hapten exposure. Study as a whole: Donors were sensitized with 2% DPC on the upper inner arm. From small differences in pooled library volume came most of the variation in per-sample TCR yields.

Specified time point: patch test 3, about 24 weeks after DPC sensitization. Stated treatment: therapeutic diphenylcyclopropenone sensitization with weekly scalp DPC. This clonotype was counted many times. Antigen specificity is unknown. Findings and limits, study-wide: The study found that DPC sensitization did not change TCRs above 1 in 1000 frequency.

Each CDR3 protein is one row after TCRdb ran MiXCR on the RACE reads. In the table there are 25,000 to 35,000 distinct CDR3 sequences, 5.8% of which are singletons. V lost 0 bases to trimming and J lost 3 bases, with 12 bases between them. Germline CDR1 reads DFQATT; CDR2 reads SNEGSKA (reference sequence). The CDR3 loop spans 15 amino acids. The gene calls are TRBV20-1 and TRBJ1-5, with D uncertain. Sequencing was performed on whole blood, taken in connection with sensitization to the hapten diphenylcyclopropenone (DPC). The sequence was collected from a man under 40 with alopecia areata. Some clones in this sample may be carry-over from other donors' samples. The CDR3 region has the DNA TGCAGTGCTAGAGAAGCGGCGGGTCACAATCAGCCCCAGCATTTT. Translating gives CSAREAAGHNQPQHF.